The clone carrying this T cell receptor (beta chain) was seen at least ten times. No antigen is known for it. This record comes from a study of CD8 T cells in ankylosing spondylitis. Study-wide findings and caveats: Disease-linked clones were found to be CD8+ and relatively rare in peripheral blood. The clones that were linked to disease were reported to be significantly enriched in matched synovial fluid samples from ankylosing spondylitis patients. Some motif variants had been reported before (in reactive arthritis synovial fluid and blood).

Using its own MiXCR run on the 5' RACE reads, TCRdb lists one record per CDR3 protein. Found here are roughly 100,000 distinct CDR3 sequences, roughly 8% of them singletons; the top ten hold 8.5% to 10%. The clonotype was recovered from a male donor with ankylosing spondylitis or in good health (not recorded which). Sequences were obtained from blood, either unsorted or a sorted T cell fraction (not recorded which).

The CDR3 loop is CSAGTAIYEQYF. CDR3 nucleotide sequence: TGCAGCGCGGGGACAGCTATCTACGAGCAGTACTTC. The chain combines TRBV29-1 with TRBJ2-7; 7 positions agree with TRBD1. J lost 3 bases, V lost 7 bases, and 6 bases had no gene match. The CDR3 is 12 residues long. Germline V lookup: CDR1 SQVTM, CDR2 ANQGSEA.